This T cell receptor beta chain was identified during a study of T cell responses to AZD1222 COVID-19 vaccine (dated by TCRdb to about 2021). A note on the overall study: Because spike-specific TCR depth and breadth did not differ between the two schedules, AZD1222 recipients who got a second dose at roughly 4 weeks were pooled with those who got a second dose at roughly 12 weeks. TCR sequencing covered approximately 230 trial participants: 207 given two doses of AZD1222 and 26 given two doses of MenACWY control vaccine. Trial participants were enrolled by age into 18-55, 56-69 and 70-plus year subgroups, with about 150, 27 and 61 TCR-sequenced participants respectively. Results and caveats for the whole study, not just this receptor: Most participants were white British and females outnumbered males, and the authors suggested that clonal diversity may have been underestimated. The vaccine-associated CD4 TCRs covered the entire spike protein, and the dominant responses fell in regions 160-218 and 743-854. The 56-69-year group was small, and its depth increase did not reach significance, likely because of low power. Spike-specific TCR breadth and depth rose significantly after two AZD1222 doses compared with day 0 and with MenACWY recipients. Because no day 14 peak-response samples were available, the repertoires could be characterized only after the peak T cell response. Conclusions about previously exposed vaccinees are limited, since just 6 or 7 AZD1222 recipients were seropositive for SARS-CoV-2 at baseline. Reportedly, almost half of the unique spike-specific TCRs recognized epitopes lying outside the regions that are mutated in the B.1.351 and B.1.1.7 variants.

The CDR3 regions of human TCRbeta chains were analyzed by immunosequencing. Per the original workflow: TCRs in the repertoires were matched against a reference library of SARS-CoV-2-specific TCRs that had been generated with the MIRA antigen-specificity platform. Breadth meant the fraction of unique TCRs that were SARS-CoV-2-associated, whereas depth meant the fraction of total T cells that were SARS-CoV-2-associated. Using the MIRA data, every spike-specific TCR was mapped to the spike region that the TCR reacted to and assigned to either a CD4 or a CD8 class. Log10-transformed breadth and depth values were compared by one-way ANOVA with Sidak's multiple comparisons tests. TCRdb re-hosts the immuneACCESS table, in-frame sequences only. Its copies lack some clones; in the studies checked, an unresolved V gene accounts for under half of them, and the cause for the rest is not known. V, J and clone size derive from that table, while D and trimming were established from the DNA sequence. This sample has about 54,000 clones in its table, and about 85% of those were observed once. The ten largest make up roughly 4% of the sample.

This clone has a single count. Its recognized antigen is unknown. No much larger clone exists at a distance of one base, and base qualities are not known. The time point label corresponds to: baseline before first vaccination. Vaccinee samples were obtained from the UK trials COV001 and COV002, which included a single-blind randomized controlled phase 2/3 trial of AZD1222 (ChAdOx1 nCoV-19) in healthy adults. For TCRbeta chain sequencing, PBMC samples were collected from trial participants at day 0 and at day 28 after the second dose. The CDR3 spans 14 residues, from the cysteine through the phenylalanine. CDR3 DNA only is kept here, 42 bases in frame from base 1. The germline V gene (reference sequence) specifies MNHNY as CDR1 and SVGAGI as CDR2. V and J lose 7 bases and 3 bases, and a span of 16 bases separates them.

The sample consisted of peripheral blood, taken on day 0 of AZD1222 vaccination. This sequence uses TRBV6-6 and TRBJ2-7, and possibly TRBD2, on 6 matching bases. The receptor was isolated from an adult in good health. The nucleotide sequence reads as follows: TGTGCCAGCAATTCTGAGTGGAGGGTCTACGAGCAGTACTTC. The resulting protein is CASNSEWRVYEQYF.